The 13 T cell receptor beta chains reported below all come from one sample, sequenced in a study of post-analysis software for immune sequencing data. General study results and limits: Controls had lower frequencies than patients of roughly five TRBV segments, which included TRBV5-6, TRBV5-1 and TRBV20-1.

The library was made from cDNA and included unique molecular identifiers. TCRdb reprocessed the PCR reads via MiXCR and lists one record per CDR3 protein. Of 650,000 to 850,000 distinct CDR3 sequences in the sample, around 42% are singletons; the top ten hold over 4.5%. No antigen is known for these receptors. The sequenced sample was blood. The receptor set was obtained from a girl aged 10 to 17 with multiple sclerosis.

The chain has TRBV6-2 or TRBV6-3 and TRBJ1-6; D gene uncertain. This CDR3 contains 18 residues. The V end lost 6 bases, the J end lost 6 bases, and 24 bases lay between the germline ends. Germline assignment: CDR1 MNHEY and CDR2 SVGEGT. This CDR3 reads CASSYGDEDVSPNSPLHF. CDR3 bases: TGTGCCAGCAGCTATGGGGATGAGGATGTATCTCCTAATTCACCCCTCCACTTT.

Notes on this clonotype: Compared with germline, one end of the junction differs, possibly owing to a read error. The chain joins TRBV24-1 to TRBJ2-1; D remains ambiguous. The CDR3 is 14 residues long. From germline, CDR1 is KGHDR and CDR2 SFDVKD. CDR3 sequence (DNA): TGTGCCATCAGTGATTTTAGGCGCGTTAATGAGCAGTTCTTC. Encoded protein: CAISDFRRVNEQFF.

The chain links TRBV12-3 or TRBV12-4 to TRBJ2-4, with 10 bases that match TRBD1. The trim removed 2 bases at V and 10 bases at J, leaving 8 bases unmatched. CDR3 length: 15 residues. This chain's CDR3 is CASSLLQGQGHIQYF. CDR3 coding DNA: TGTGCCAGCAGTTTACTACAGGGACAGGGGCATATTCAGTACTTC.

The chain is built from TRBV7-3 and TRBJ2-7, with TRBD1 matching 8 bases. Unmatched junction bases numbered 8, after V lost 5 bases and J lost 2 bases. Germline values: CDR1 SGHTA, CDR2 FQGTGA. The CDR3 spans 15 residues. The DNA of the CDR3 is TGTGCCAGCAGCCTGACAGGGGCCCCTCCCTACGAGCAGTACTTC. As protein: CASSLTGAPPYEQYF.

This clonotype was seen a single time. This chain connects TRBV2 to TRBJ2-5, with D uncertain. The germline gives CDR1 SNHLY, CDR2 FYNNEI. The CDR3 is made up of 15 amino acids. V gave up 6 bases and J gave up 2 bases, with 16 bases separating them. The CDR3 reads CASRRFLAPQETQYF. For the CDR3, the DNA is TGTGCCAGCAGACGGTTCCTCGCGCCGCAAGAGACCCAGTACTTC. The full variable domain, in which reference TRBV2 and TRBJ2-5 provide the parts outside the CDR3, is EPEVTQTPSHQVTQMGQEVILRCVPISNHLYFYWYRQILGQKVEFLVSFYNNEISEKSEIFDDQFSVERPDGSNFTLKIRSTKLEDSAMYFCASRRFLAPQETQYFGPGTRLLVL.

This clonotype showed up just a few times. This chain links TRBV9 with TRBJ2-3, with 7 bases aligning to TRBD2. Germline values: CDR1 SGDLS, CDR2 YYNGEE. Trimming removed 2 bases from V and 1 base from J; junction bases left unmatched: 4. The CDR3 totals 15 residues. CDR3 amino acids: CASSVATSGTDTQYF. The DNA for the CDR3 is TGTGCCAGCAGCGTGGCCACTAGCGGCACAGATACGCAGTATTTT.

This clonotype was seen more than once but under ten times. The chain uses TRBV5-1 and TRBJ2-3; 11 bases match TRBD2. The CDR3 runs to 16 residues. V was pared by 4 bases and J by 3 bases, with 7 bases of the junction left unmatched. Germline loops: CDR1 SGHRS, CDR2 YFSETQ. The CDR3 nucleotides are TGCGCCAGCAGCGGATTCACTAGCGGGAGTACAGATACGCAGTATTTT. As protein: CASSGFTSGSTDTQYF. The full variable domain, its missing parts supplied by reference TRBV5-1 and TRBJ2-3, is KAGVTQTPRYLIKTRGQQVTLSCSPISGHRSVSWYQQTPGQGLQFLFEYFSETQRNKGNFPGRFSGRQFSNSRSEMNVSTLELGDSALYLCASSGFTSGSTDTQYFGPGTRLTVL.

The CDR3 is CASSLTSGNGETQYF. Written as DNA, the CDR3 is TGTGCCAGCAGCTTAACTAGCGGGAATGGGGAGACCCAGTACTTC. The chain uses TRBV7-8 and TRBJ2-7; 10 bases align to TRBD2. The end of the DNA is better explained by TRBJ2-5, so the J call may be wrong. The CDR3 is 15 amino acids. Germline CDR1 and CDR2: SGHVS and FQNEAQ.

This chain links TRBV20-1 with TRBJ2-5; no definite D call. Germline V gene lookup returns CDR1 DFQATT and CDR2 SNEGSKA (reference sequence). The V gene lost 6 bases and the J gene lost 0 bases, with 11 bases spanning the gap. This CDR3 has 13 amino acids. The DNA for the CDR3 is TGCAGTGCCACCGGAGCTCACCAAGAGACCCAGTACTTC. Residues: CSATGAHQETQYF.

The genes are TRBV15 and TRBJ2-1; D is unresolved. This CDR3 has 14 residues. With 5 bases removed from V and 8 bases from J, the gap between germline ends came to 16 bases. From germline, CDR1 is LNHNV and CDR2 YYDKDF (reference sequence). CDR3 bases: TGTGCCACCAGCGTCGGATCATTGAACTATGAGCAGTTCTTC. Its protein is CATSVGSLNYEQFF.

The chain uses TRBV14 and TRBJ2-7, with 10 bases lining up with TRBD1. This CDR3 contains 15 residues. The ends lost 4 bases at V and 6 bases at J; junction bases unmatched: 9. Germline-derived CDR1 and CDR2 are SGHDN and FVKESK. CDR3 sequence reads: CASSLSGQGLLEQYF. The CDR3 DNA reads TGTGCCAGCAGCCTCTCGGGACAGGGGCTGCTCGAGCAGTACTTC.

This clonotype was detected only a few times. V and J are TRBV7-8 and TRBJ2-7, with 7 positions matching TRBD2. Germline loops: CDR1 SGHVS, CDR2 FQNEAQ. Trimming took 4 bases from V and 4 from J; bases not matched to a gene: 10. This CDR3 region has 15 residues. DNA of the CDR3: TGTGCCAGCAGCTGGCCTAGCGGAGAAGATTACGAGCAGTACTTC. Its protein product is CASSWPSGEDYEQYF.

As regards this clonotype: This may stem from a read error, because a much larger clone lies one nucleotide away. CDR3 loop: CASSLGRGLASSYNEQFF. The CDR3 bases are TGTGCCAGCAGCTTAGGGCGGGGTTTGGCGAGCTCCTACAATGAGCAGTTCTTC. The V and J genes are TRBV7-2 and TRBJ2-1; tentative D call: TRBD2 (6 bases). V was cut by 1 base and J by 0 bases, with 16 bases left in between. Germline values: CDR1 SGHTA, CDR2 FQGNSA. CDR3 length equals 18 residues.